Listed below are T cell receptor beta chains from one sample, sequenced in a study of lymphopenia after photon versus proton radiotherapy. The assay was immunoSEQ multiplex PCR, and TCRdb's table has in-frame clones only and misses some. The table lists roughly 35,000 clones, 85% to 90% of them singletons. Sequencing was performed on peripheral blood, taken from a patient treated with photon-based radiotherapy. The receptors originated from a man aged 45-60 years with gastric cancer. Each CDR3 is given with its conserved first and last residue. Fields, in order: clone size, V gene, D gene, J gene, CDR3 protein, CDR3 DNA. A D gene is named only where the DNA matches it firmly. Some rows mark clone size as missing; the rest say once, few, many or name a class of expanded clone.

abundance: .
v_gene: TRBV29-1
d_gene: .
j_gene: TRBJ1-5
CDR3aa: CSVAGNNQPQHF
CDR3nt: TGCAGCGTTGCGGGGAACAATCAGCCCCAGCATTTT

abundance: .
v_gene: TRBV27
d_gene: .
j_gene: TRBJ2-2
CDR3aa: CASSFGSNTGELFF
CDR3nt: TGTGCCAGCAGTTTCGGATCGAACACCGGGGAGCTGTTTTTT

abundance: few
v_gene: TRBV21-1
d_gene: .
j_gene: TRBJ2-1
CDR3aa: CASSKEGREGNEQFF
CDR3nt: TGTGCCAGCAGCAAAGAAGGCAGGGAAGGGAATGAGCAGTTCTTC

abundance: .
v_gene: TRBV5-1
d_gene: .
j_gene: TRBJ1-1
CDR3aa: CASRGGSNTEAFF
CDR3nt: TGCGCCAGCAGGGGGGGATCGAACACTGAAGCTTTCTTT

abundance: .
v_gene: TRBV5-8
d_gene: .
j_gene: TRBJ2-4
CDR3aa: CASSLERGVKNIQYF
CDR3nt: TGTGCCAGCAGCTTGGAAAGGGGAGTCAAAAACATTCAGTACTTC

abundance: .
v_gene: TRBV27
d_gene: TRBD1
j_gene: TRBJ1-1
CDR3aa: CASSSPPGQGNTEAFF
CDR3nt: TGTGCCAGCAGTTCCCCTCCGGGACAGGGTAACACTGAAGCTTTCTTT

abundance: .
v_gene: TRBV7-8
d_gene: TRBD2
j_gene: TRBJ2-5
CDR3aa: CASSLKSGTGETQYF
CDR3nt: TGTGCCAGCAGCTTGAAAAGCGGGACGGGAGAGACCCAGTACTTC

abundance: .
v_gene: TRBV6-1
d_gene: .
j_gene: TRBJ1-1
CDR3aa: CASSSGEATEAFF
CDR3nt: TGTGCCAGCAGCTCAGGGGAGGCTACTGAAGCTTTCTTT

abundance: .
v_gene: TRBV5-1
d_gene: TRBD1
j_gene: TRBJ2-1
CDR3aa: CASSLGMTGGNEQFF
CDR3nt: TGCGCCAGCAGCTTGGGTATGACAGGGGGCAATGAGCAGTTCTTC

abundance: .
v_gene: TRBV5-1
d_gene: .
j_gene: TRBJ1-2
CDR3aa: CASSLGPTYGYTF
CDR3nt: TGCGCCAGCAGCTTAGGACCTACCTATGGCTACACCTTC

abundance: few
v_gene: TRBV7-2
d_gene: TRBD2
j_gene: TRBJ2-1
CDR3aa: CASSLTSGRNRVNEQFF
CDR3nt: TGTGCCAGCAGCTTGACTAGCGGGAGGAATCGGGTGAATGAGCAGTTCTTC

abundance: .
v_gene: TRBV5-4
d_gene: TRBD2
j_gene: TRBJ2-7
CDR3aa: CASSYGTGGGSYEQYF
CDR3nt: TGTGCCAGCAGTTACGGGACGGGAGGGGGGTCCTACGAGCAGTACTTC

abundance: .
v_gene: TRBV5-8
d_gene: TRBD1
j_gene: TRBJ1-5
CDR3aa: CASSSGTGGYQPQHF
CDR3nt: TGTGCCAGCAGCTCGGGGACAGGGGGCTATCAGCCCCAGCATTTT

abundance: .
v_gene: TRBV11-2
d_gene: TRBD2
j_gene: TRBJ2-7
CDR3aa: CASSLSGGSASYEQYF
CDR3nt: TGTGCCAGCAGCTTAAGTGGCGGGAGTGCGTCCTACGAGCAGTACTTC

abundance: .
v_gene: TRBV7-8
d_gene: .
j_gene: TRBJ1-5
CDR3aa: CASSLEGGWDLNQPQHF
CDR3nt: TGTGCCAGCAGCTTAGAGGGGGGGTGGGATTTAAATCAGCCCCAGCATTTT

abundance: .
v_gene: TRBV28
d_gene: TRBD1
j_gene: TRBJ2-5
CDR3aa: CASSPVRGRVNQETQYF
CDR3nt: TGTGCCAGCAGTCCCGTTAGGGGGCGTGTAAACCAAGAGACCCAGTACTTC

abundance: .
v_gene: TRBV6-5
d_gene: .
j_gene: TRBJ2-7
CDR3aa: CASSPGLYYEQYF
CDR3nt: TGTGCCAGCAGTCCCGGACTGTACTACGAGCAGTACTTC

abundance: .
v_gene: TRBV11-3
d_gene: TRBD2
j_gene: TRBJ2-1
CDR3aa: CASSLTKREQQFF
CDR3nt: TGTGCCAGCAGCTTAACGAAGCGGGAGCAGCAGTTCTTC

abundance: .
v_gene: TRBV18
d_gene: TRBD1
j_gene: TRBJ1-5
CDR3aa: CASGADRDNQPQHF
CDR3nt: TGTGCCAGCGGCGCAGACAGGGACAATCAGCCCCAGCATTTT

abundance: .
v_gene: TRBV5-1
d_gene: .
j_gene: TRBJ2-5
CDR3aa: CASSQGPEGQETQYF
CDR3nt: TGCGCCAGCAGCCAAGGACCCGAGGGTCAAGAGACCCAGTACTTC

abundance: .
v_gene: TRBV6-1
d_gene: TRBD1
j_gene: TRBJ2-7
CDR3aa: CASIDRDRVGEQYF
CDR3nt: TGTGCCAGCATTGACCGGGACAGGGTAGGCGAGCAGTACTTC

abundance: .
v_gene: TRBV29-1
d_gene: .
j_gene: TRBJ2-1
CDR3aa: CSAADGFFLVTTGEQFF
CDR3nt: TGCAGCGCCGCCGACGGGTTTTTTTTGGTCACGACCGGAGAGCAGTTCTTC

abundance: .
v_gene: TRBV27
d_gene: TRBD1
j_gene: TRBJ2-7
CDR3aa: CASSLEGQGAYEQYF
CDR3nt: TGTGCCAGCAGTTTAGAGGGACAGGGGGCCTACGAGCAGTACTTC

abundance: .
v_gene: TRBV5-4
d_gene: .
j_gene: TRBJ2-7
CDR3aa: CASSLVTGRTYEQYF
CDR3nt: TGTGCCAGCAGCTTGGTAACAGGGCGAACCTACGAGCAGTACTTC

abundance: .
v_gene: TRBV4-3
d_gene: .
j_gene: TRBJ1-2
CDR3aa: CASSPTGGSYGYTF
CDR3nt: TGCGCCAGCAGCCCCACCGGCGGTAGCTATGGCTACACCTTC

abundance: .
v_gene: TRBV6-4
d_gene: .
j_gene: TRBJ2-6
CDR3aa: CASSEGNTGANVLTF
CDR3nt: TGTGCCAGCAGTGAAGGGAACACTGGGGCCAACGTCCTGACTTTC

abundance: .
v_gene: TRBV25-1
d_gene: TRBD1
j_gene: TRBJ1-1
CDR3aa: CASSLQGPRTEAFF
CDR3nt: TGTGCCAGCAGTTTACAGGGGCCAAGGACTGAAGCTTTCTTT

abundance: .
v_gene: TRBV18
d_gene: TRBD2
j_gene: TRBJ2-3
CDR3aa: CASSPTLAGATDTQYF
CDR3nt: TGTGCCAGCTCACCAACACTAGCGGGGGCCACAGATACGCAGTATTTT

abundance: .
v_gene: TRBV18
d_gene: TRBD1
j_gene: TRBJ2-7
CDR3aa: CASSPRTGGDIYEQYF
CDR3nt: TGTGCCAGCTCACCTCGGACAGGGGGCGATATCTACGAGCAGTACTTC

abundance: few
v_gene: TRBV21-1
d_gene: .
j_gene: TRBJ2-2
CDR3aa: CASSKRRIPWTGELFF
CDR3nt: TGTGCCAGCAGCAAACGGAGAATACCGTGGACCGGGGAGCTGTTTTTT

abundance: .
v_gene: TRBV2
d_gene: TRBD2
j_gene: TRBJ2-7
CDR3aa: CASTPRGGPLGYEQYF
CDR3nt: TGTGCCAGCACCCCGAGGGGAGGGCCTCTTGGATACGAGCAGTACTTC